These 15 T cell receptor beta chains were all obtained from the same sample, sequenced in a study of T cell responses to AZD1222 COVID-19 vaccine. TCRdb keeps only in-frame clones here, not all; method: immunoSEQ multiplex PCR. The sample carries 150,000 to 200,000 clones, approximately 94% recorded once. The material sequenced was peripheral blood, taken on day 0 of AZD1222 vaccination. These receptors were obtained from an adult in good health.

The chain recombines TRBV5-1 with TRBJ1-3; D remains ambiguous. Trimming cost V 0 bases and J 2 bases, with 6 bases left between them. The CDR3 runs to 14 residues. Germline CDR1 reads SGHRS; CDR2 reads YFSETQ. Here the CDR3 DNA reads TGCGCCAGCAGCTTGGGGGAACCTGGAAACACCATATATTTT. It is translated as CASSLGEPGNTIYF.

Only one count was recorded for this clone. The rearrangement links TRBV28 to TRBJ1-2; weak D call: TRBD1 (5 bases). In germline, CDR1 is MDHEN, CDR2 SYDVKM. Trimming took off 7 bases at V and 8 bases at J, with 20 bases between the two ends. The CDR3 runs 14 residues. Written as DNA, the CDR3 is TGTGCCAGCATAAATTGGGGAAGGGACCGAGGCTACACCTTC. Translation gives CASINWGRDRGYTF.

J is TRBJ2-2 and V is TRBV5-1; 11 bases line up with TRBD2. Germline loops: CDR1 SGHRS, CDR2 YFSETQ. This CDR3 is 16 amino acids long. With V trimmed by 0 bases and J by 7 bases, 5 bases remained unmatched. In DNA, the CDR3 is TGCGCCAGCAGCTTGGACCTAGCGGGAGGCGTCGGGGAGCTGTTTTTT. It encodes CASSLDLAGGVGELFF. Filled out from reference TRBV5-1 and TRBJ2-2, the complete variable domain reads KAGVTQTPRYLIKTRGQQVTLSCSPISGHRSVSWYQQTPGQGLQFLFEYFSETQRNKGNFPGRFSGRQFSNSRSEMNVSTLELGDSALYLCASSLDLAGGVGELFFGEGSRLTVL.

This clone has a single count. This chain joins TRBV7-9 and TRBJ1-4; D is unclear. The CDR3 contains 15 residues. Germline V gene sequence: CDR1 SEHNR, CDR2 FQNEAQ (reference sequence). Trimming shortened V by 2 bases and J by 7 bases, and 14 bases separated the two germline ends. CDR3 residues: CASSLPRKGIEKLFF. The CDR3 bases are TGTGCCAGCAGCTTACCGAGGAAAGGTATTGAAAAACTGTTTTTT.

V and J are TRBV6-1 and TRBJ1-6, with D maybe TRBD1 (6 bases). Germline V CDR1 and CDR2: MNHNS, SASEGT. This CDR3 region has 15 residues. Trimming left V 1 base short and J 7 bases short, with 11 bases between. DNA of the CDR3: TGTGCCAGCAGTGAAGAATCCGGGGGCAATTCACCCCTCCACTTT. The encoded protein is CASSEESGGNSPLHF.

CDR3 protein: CASSGGQGPYEQYF. The CDR3 DNA reads as TGTGCCAGCTCAGGGGGACAGGGCCCCTACGAGCAGTACTTC. The V and J genes are TRBV18 and TRBJ2-7; TRBD1 matches at 9 bases. Unmatched junction bases numbered 4, after V lost 5 bases and J lost 2 bases. Germline CDR1 and CDR2: KGHSH and LQKENI. This CDR3 region has 14 residues. The full variable domain, with the rest looked up from reference TRBV18 and TRBJ2-7, is NAGVMQNPRHLVRRRGQEARLRCSPMKGHSHVYWYRQLPEEGLKFMVYLQKENIIDESGMPKERFSAEFPKEGPSILRIQQVVRGDSAAYFCASSGGQGPYEQYFGPGTRLTVT.

The J gene is TRBJ2-7, the V gene TRBV7-2; D is uncertain. The germline V gene encodes CDR1 SGHTA and CDR2 FQGNSA. This CDR3 has 13 amino acids. The germline V and J ends were trimmed by 2 bases and 8 bases, with 13 bases remaining between them. The CDR3 DNA is TGTGCCAGCAGCTTAACGCCCACAAAACAGCAGTACTTC. This gives the protein CASSLTPTKQQYF.

This clone has just one count. The genes are TRBV11-2 and TRBJ1-2, with 8 bases matching TRBD1. Germline-derived CDR1 and CDR2 are SGHAT and FQNNGV. After removal of 11 bases from V and 6 bases from J, the junction contained 11 bases not matched to a gene. The CDR3 sequence is 13 residues long. The CDR3 here is CAVKAGTGDGYTF. CDR3 nucleotide sequence: TGTGCCGTTAAAGCCGGGACAGGCGATGGCTACACCTTC.

The chain joins TRBV5-1 to TRBJ2-7; 7 bases align to TRBD1. J was trimmed by 3 bases and V by 4 bases; bases with no gene match: 7. The CDR3 spans 14 residues. CDR1 and CDR2 from the germline V gene are SGHRS and YFSETQ. In nucleotides, the CDR3 is TGCGCCAGCAGCCCGGGACAGCTTTTCTACGAGCAGTACTTC. Translating it yields CASSPGQLFYEQYF.

The V gene is TRBV13, the J gene TRBJ1-1; D might be TRBD1 (5 bases). Germline values: CDR1 PRHDT, CDR2 FYEKMQ (reference sequence). V lost 5 bases to trimming and J lost 4 bases, with 23 bases between them. CDR3 length: 17 amino acids. In DNA, the CDR3 is TGTGCCAGCAGCCCGACGGGCTCGGGGGGAAGGGCCACTGAAGCTTTCTTT. Translating it yields CASSPTGSGGRATEAFF. Complete variable domain (other parts from reference TRBV13 and TRBJ1-1): AAGVIQSPRHLIKEKRETATLKCYPIPRHDTVYWYQQGPGQDPQFLISFYEKMQSDKGSIPDRFSAQQFSDYHSELNMSSLELGDSALYFCASSPTGSGGRATEAFFGQGTRLTVV.

The gene calls are TRBV4-2 and TRBJ1-5; no reliable D call. Germline lookup yields CDR1 LGHNA and CDR2 YNFKEQ. Trimming took 1 base from V and 4 from J, leaving 11 bases between them. The CDR3 consists of 15 residues. This CDR3 is CASSQAGRKNQPQHF. As DNA, the CDR3 is TGTGCCAGCAGCCAAGCCGGACGGAAGAATCAGCCCCAGCATTTT.

This chain's CDR3 is CASSQDRTGEAFF. The DNA for the CDR3 is TGTGCCAGCAGCCAAGATCGGACCGGGGAAGCTTTCTTT. The chain carries TRBV14 and TRBJ1-1, with D uncertain. Per the germline V gene, CDR1 is SGHDN and CDR2 is FVKESK. V lost 0 bases to trimming and J lost 8 bases, with 10 bases between them. This CDR3 is 13 amino acids long.

This clone showed up just once. The CDR3 loop reads CATSRVGANQPQHF. Here the CDR3 DNA reads TGTGCCACCAGCAGAGTAGGGGCCAATCAGCCCCAGCATTTT. The chain couples TRBV15 to TRBJ1-5, with D perhaps TRBD1 (5 bases). Trimming cost V 1 base and J 3 bases, with 7 bases left between them. Germline values: CDR1 LNHNV, CDR2 YYDKDF (reference sequence). This CDR3 has 14 residues.

This chain connects TRBV2 to TRBJ2-3; no clear D gene. This CDR3 has 14 residues. The V end lost 2 bases, the J end lost 4 bases, and 10 bases lay between the germline ends. CDR1 is SNHLY and CDR2 is FYNNEI in the germline V gene. The CDR3 sequence is CASSESPWADTQYF. For the CDR3, the DNA is TGTGCCAGCAGTGAAAGTCCCTGGGCAGATACGCAGTATTTT. Together with reference TRBV2 and TRBJ2-3, the CDR3 gives the full variable domain: EPEVTQTPSHQVTQMGQEVILRCVPISNHLYFYWYRQILGQKVEFLVSFYNNEISEKSEIFDDQFSVERPDGSNFTLKIRSTKLEDSAMYFCASSESPWADTQYFGPGTRLTVL.

The CDR3, as DNA: TGTGCCAGCAGTCCTTTGAACACTGAAGCTTTCTTT. This sequence encodes CASSPLNTEAFF. The chain employs TRBV6-6 and TRBJ1-1; no clear D. The CDR3 totals 12 residues. The germline CDR1 and CDR2 sequences are MNHNY and SVGAGI (reference sequence). V gave up 5 bases and J gave up 0 bases, with 4 bases separating them.